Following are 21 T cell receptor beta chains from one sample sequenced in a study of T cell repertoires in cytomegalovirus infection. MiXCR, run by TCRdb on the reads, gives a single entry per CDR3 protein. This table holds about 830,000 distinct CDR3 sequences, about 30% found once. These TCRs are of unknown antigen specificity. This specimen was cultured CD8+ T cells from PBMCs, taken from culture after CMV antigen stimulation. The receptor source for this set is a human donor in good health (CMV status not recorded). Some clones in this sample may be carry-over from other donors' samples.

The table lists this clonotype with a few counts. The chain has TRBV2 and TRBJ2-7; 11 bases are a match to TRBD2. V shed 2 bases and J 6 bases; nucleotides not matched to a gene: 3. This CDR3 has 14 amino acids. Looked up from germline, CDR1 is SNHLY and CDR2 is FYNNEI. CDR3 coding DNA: TGTGCCAGCAGTGAAAGGCTAGCGGGGGGCGAGCAGTACGTC. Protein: CASSERLAGGEQYV.

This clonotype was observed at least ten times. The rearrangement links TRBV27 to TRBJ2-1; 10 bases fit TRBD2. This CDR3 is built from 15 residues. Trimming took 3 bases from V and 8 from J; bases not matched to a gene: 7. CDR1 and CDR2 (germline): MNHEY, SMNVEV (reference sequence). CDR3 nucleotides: TGTGCCAGCAGTTTCTTAGCGGGGGGCGTCGATGAGCAGTTCTTC. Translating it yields CASSFLAGGVDEQFF.

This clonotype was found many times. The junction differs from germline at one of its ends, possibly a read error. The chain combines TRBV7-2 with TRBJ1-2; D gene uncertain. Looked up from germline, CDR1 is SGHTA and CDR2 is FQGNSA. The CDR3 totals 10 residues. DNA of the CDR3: TGTGCCAGCAGCTTAGGGGAGTCTACTTGG. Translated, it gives CASSLGESTW.

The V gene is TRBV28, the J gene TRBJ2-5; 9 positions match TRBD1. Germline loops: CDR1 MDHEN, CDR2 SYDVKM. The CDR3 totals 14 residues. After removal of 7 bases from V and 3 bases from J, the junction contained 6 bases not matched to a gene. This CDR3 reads CASTLRDREETQYF. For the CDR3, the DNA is TGTGCCAGCACTCTCCGGGACAGGGAAGAGACCCAGTACTTC.

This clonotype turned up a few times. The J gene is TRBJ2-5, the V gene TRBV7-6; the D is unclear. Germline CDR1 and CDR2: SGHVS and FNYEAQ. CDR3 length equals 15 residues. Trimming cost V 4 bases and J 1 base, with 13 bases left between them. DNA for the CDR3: TGTGCCAGCAGCTCCCCGAGGATGGCCCAAGAGACCCAGTACTTC. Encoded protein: CASSSPRMAQETQYF.

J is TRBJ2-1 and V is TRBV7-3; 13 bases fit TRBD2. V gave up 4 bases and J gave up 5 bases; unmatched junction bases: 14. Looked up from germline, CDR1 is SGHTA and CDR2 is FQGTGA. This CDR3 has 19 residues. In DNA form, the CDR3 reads TGTGCCAGCAGCTCGAACCCACTAGCGGGGGGGCCGGAGGACAATGAGCAGTTCTTC. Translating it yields CASSSNPLAGGPEDNEQFF.

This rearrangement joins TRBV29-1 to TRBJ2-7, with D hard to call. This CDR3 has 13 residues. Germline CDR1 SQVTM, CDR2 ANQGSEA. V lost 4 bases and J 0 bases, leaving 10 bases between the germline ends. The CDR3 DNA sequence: TGCAGCGTTGTCGGCAGTGCCTCCTACGAGCAGTACTTC. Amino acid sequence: CSVVGSASYEQYF.

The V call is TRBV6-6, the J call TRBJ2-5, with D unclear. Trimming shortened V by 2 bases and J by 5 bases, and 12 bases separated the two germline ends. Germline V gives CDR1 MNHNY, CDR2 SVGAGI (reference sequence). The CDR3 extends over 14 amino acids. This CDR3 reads CASSYPPVGETQYF. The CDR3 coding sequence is TGTGCCAGCAGTTACCCGCCCGTCGGGGAGACCCAGTACTTC.

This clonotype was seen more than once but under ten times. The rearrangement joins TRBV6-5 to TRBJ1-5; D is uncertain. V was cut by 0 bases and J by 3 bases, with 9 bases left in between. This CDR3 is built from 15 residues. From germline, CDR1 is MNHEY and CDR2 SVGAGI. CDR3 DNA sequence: TGTGCCAGCAGTTACTCGGAAGGGAACAATCAGCCCCAGCATTTT. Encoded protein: CASSYSEGNNQPQHF.

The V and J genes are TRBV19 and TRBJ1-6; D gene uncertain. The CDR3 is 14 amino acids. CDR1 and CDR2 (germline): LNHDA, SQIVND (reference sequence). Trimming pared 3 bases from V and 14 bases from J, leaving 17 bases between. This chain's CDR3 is CASSMSTAGLSLHF. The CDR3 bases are TGTGCCAGTAGTATGTCTACCGCCGGCTTATCCCTCCACTTT.

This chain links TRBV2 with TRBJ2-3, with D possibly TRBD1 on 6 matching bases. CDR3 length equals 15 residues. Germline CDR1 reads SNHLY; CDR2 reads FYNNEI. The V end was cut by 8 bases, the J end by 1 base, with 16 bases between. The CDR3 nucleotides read TGTGCCAGCGCCCAACAGGGCCCGGGCACAGATACGCAGTATTTT. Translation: CASAQQGPGTDTQYF.

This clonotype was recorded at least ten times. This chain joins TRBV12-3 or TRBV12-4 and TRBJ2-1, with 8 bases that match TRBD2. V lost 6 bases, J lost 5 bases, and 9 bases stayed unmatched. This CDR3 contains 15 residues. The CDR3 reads CASRPPGLGNNEQFF. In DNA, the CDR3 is TGTGCCAGCAGACCCCCGGGACTAGGTAACAATGAGCAGTTCTTC.

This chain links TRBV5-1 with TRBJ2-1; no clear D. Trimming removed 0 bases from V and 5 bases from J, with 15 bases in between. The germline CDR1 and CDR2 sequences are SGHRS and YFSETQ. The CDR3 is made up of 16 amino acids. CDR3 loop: CASSLEGVGENNEQFF. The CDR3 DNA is TGCGCCAGCAGCTTGGAAGGCGTGGGTGAGAACAATGAGCAGTTCTTC.

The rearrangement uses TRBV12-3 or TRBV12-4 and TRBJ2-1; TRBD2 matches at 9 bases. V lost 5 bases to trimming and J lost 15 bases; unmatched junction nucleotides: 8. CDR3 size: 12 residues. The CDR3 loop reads CASSVGTSSLFF. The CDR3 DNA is TGTGCCAGCAGTGTGGGGACTAGCAGTCTGTTCTTC.

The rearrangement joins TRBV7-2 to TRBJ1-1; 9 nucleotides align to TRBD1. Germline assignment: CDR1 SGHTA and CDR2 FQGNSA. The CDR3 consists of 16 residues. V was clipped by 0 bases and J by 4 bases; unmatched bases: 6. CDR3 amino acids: CASSLAYRGPVTEAFF. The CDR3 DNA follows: TGTGCCAGCAGCTTAGCGTACAGGGGGCCGGTCACTGAAGCTTTCTTT.

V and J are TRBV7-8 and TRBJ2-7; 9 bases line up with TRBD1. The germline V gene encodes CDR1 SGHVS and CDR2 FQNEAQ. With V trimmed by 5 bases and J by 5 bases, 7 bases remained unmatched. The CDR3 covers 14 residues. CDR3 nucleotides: TGTGCCAGCAGCCACGGGACAGGGTTGAACGAGCAGTACGTC. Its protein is CASSHGTGLNEQYV.

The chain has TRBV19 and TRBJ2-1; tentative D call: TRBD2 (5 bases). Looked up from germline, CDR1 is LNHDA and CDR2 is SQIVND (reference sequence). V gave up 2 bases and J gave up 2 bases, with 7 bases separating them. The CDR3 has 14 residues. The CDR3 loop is CASSISGTYNEQFF. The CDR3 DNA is TGTGCCAGTAGTATATCGGGGACCTACAATGAGCAGTTCTTC. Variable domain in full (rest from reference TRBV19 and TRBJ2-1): DGGITQSPKYLFRKEGQNVTLSCEQNLNHDAMYWYRQDPGQGLRLIYYSQIVNDFQKGDIAEGYSVSREKKESFPLTVTSAQKNPTAFYLCASSISGTYNEQFFGPGTRLTVL.

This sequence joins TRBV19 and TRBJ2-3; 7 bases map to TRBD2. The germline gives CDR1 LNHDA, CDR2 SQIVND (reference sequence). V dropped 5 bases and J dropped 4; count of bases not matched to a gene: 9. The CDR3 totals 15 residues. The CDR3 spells CASSEGTTGADTQYF. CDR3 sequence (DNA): TGTGCCAGTAGTGAGGGGACTACTGGCGCAGATACGCAGTATTTT.

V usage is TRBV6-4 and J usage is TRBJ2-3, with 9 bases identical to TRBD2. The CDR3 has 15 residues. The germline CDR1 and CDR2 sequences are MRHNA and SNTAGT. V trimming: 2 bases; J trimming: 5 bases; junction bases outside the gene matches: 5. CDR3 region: CASSDPQRGVDTQYF. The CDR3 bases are TGTGCCAGCAGTGACCCGCAGCGGGGGGTAGATACGCAGTATTTT.

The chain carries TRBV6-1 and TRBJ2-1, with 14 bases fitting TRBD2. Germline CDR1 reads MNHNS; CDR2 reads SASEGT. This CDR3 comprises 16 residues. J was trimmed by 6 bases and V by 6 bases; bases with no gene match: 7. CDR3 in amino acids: CASSKGLAGEGNEQFF. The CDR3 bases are TGTGCCAGCAGCAAGGGACTAGCGGGGGAGGGCAATGAGCAGTTCTTC.

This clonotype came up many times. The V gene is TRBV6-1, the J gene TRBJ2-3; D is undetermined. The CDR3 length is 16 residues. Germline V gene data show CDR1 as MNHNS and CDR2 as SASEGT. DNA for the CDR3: TGTGCTTTCGGCAGGCGACATCGATCACCCACAGATACGCAGTATTTT. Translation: CAFGRRHRSPTDTQYF.